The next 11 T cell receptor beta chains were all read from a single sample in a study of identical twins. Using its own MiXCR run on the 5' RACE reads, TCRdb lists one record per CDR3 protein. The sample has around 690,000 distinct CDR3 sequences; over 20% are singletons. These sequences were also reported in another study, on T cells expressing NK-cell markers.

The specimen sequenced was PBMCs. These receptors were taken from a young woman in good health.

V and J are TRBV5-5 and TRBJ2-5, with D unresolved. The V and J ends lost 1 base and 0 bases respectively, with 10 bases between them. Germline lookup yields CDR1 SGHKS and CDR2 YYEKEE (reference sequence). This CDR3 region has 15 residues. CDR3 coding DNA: TGTGCCAGCAGCTTGTCGGCAGGATACCAAGAGACCCAGTACTTC. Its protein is CASSLSAGYQETQYF.

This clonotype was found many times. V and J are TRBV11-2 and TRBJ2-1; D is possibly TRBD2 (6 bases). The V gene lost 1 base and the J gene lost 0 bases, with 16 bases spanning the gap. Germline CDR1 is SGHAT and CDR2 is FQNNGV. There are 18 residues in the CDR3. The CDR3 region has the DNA TGTGCCAGCAGCTTAGTAGGATCTAGCGCGAGCTCCTACAATGAGCAGTTCTTC. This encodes CASSLVGSSASSYNEQFF.

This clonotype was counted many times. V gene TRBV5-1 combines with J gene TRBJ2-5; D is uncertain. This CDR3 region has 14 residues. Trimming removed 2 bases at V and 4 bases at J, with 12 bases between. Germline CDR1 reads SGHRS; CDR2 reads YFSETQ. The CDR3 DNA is TGCGCCAGCAGCTTCATGGGCCCCGTAGAGACCCAGTACTTC. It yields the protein CASSFMGPVETQYF.

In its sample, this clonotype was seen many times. The CDR3 DNA reads TGTGCCAGCAGTCCCGGACTGGGCTCCTACGAGCAGTACTTC. It is translated as CASSPGLGSYEQYF. The gene calls are TRBV12-3 or TRBV12-4 and TRBJ2-7; weak D call: TRBD2 (5 bases). The V gene lost 5 bases and the J gene lost 0 bases, with 11 bases spanning the gap. This CDR3 has 14 residues.

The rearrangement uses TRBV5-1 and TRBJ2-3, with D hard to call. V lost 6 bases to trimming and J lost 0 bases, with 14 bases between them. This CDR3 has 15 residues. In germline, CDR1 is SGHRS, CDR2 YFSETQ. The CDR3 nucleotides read TGCGCCAGCACCTATCGCACTCCCAGCACAGATACGCAGTATTTT. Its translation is CASTYRTPSTDTQYF. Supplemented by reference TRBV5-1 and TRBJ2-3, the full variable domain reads KAGVTQTPRYLIKTRGQQVTLSCSPISGHRSVSWYQQTPGQGLQFLFEYFSETQRNKGNFPGRFSGRQFSNSRSEMNVSTLELGDSALYLCASTYRTPSTDTQYFGPGTRLTVL.

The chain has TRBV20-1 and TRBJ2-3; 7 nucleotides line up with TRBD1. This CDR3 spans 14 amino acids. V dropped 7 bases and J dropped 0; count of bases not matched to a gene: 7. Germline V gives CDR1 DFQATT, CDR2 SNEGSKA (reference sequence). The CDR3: CSVIQGTSTDTQYF. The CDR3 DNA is TGCAGTGTGATACAGGGGACAAGCACAGATACGCAGTATTTT.

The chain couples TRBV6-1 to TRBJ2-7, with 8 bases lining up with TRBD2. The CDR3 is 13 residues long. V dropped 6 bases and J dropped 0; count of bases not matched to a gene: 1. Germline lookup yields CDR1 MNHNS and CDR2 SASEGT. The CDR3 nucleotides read TGTGCCAGCAGGGGGACTAGCTCCTACGAGCAGTACTTC. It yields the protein CASRGTSSYEQYF.

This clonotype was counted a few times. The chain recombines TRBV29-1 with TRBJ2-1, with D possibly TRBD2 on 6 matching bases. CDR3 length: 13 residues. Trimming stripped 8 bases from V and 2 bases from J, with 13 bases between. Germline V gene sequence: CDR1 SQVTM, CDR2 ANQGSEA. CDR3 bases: TGCAGCTGCGCTTGGGGGGCCTACAATGAGCAGTTCTTC. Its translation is CSCAWGAYNEQFF.

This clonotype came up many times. The CDR3 DNA is TGTGCCAGCAGCTGGTGGACTAGCGGACCATACAATGAGCAGTTCTTC. Residues: CASSWWTSGPYNEQFF. This sequence joins TRBV7-8 and TRBJ2-1; TRBD2 matches 10 bases. The CDR3 spans 16 residues. Per the germline V gene, CDR1 is SGHVS and CDR2 is FQNEAQ. With V trimmed by 4 bases and J by 4 bases, 7 bases remained unmatched.

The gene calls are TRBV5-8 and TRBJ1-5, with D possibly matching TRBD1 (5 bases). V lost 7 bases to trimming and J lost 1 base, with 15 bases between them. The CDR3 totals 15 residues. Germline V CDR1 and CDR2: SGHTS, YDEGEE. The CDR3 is CASAPGAGSNQPQHF. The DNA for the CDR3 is TGTGCCAGCGCCCCTGGGGCAGGGAGCAATCAGCCCCAGCATTTT.

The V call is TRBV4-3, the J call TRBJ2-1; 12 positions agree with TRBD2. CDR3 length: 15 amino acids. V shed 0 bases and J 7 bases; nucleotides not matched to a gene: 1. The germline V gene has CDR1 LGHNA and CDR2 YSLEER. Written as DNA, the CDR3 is TGCGCCAGCAGCCAAGATCTAGCGGGAGGGAATGAGCAGTTCTTC. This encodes CASSQDLAGGNEQFF.